This T cell receptor beta chain was documented in a study of blood T cell repertoires in COVID-19. Study context: T cells, B-cell-depleted T cells, or PBMCs provided the cDNA or gDNA that served as material.

The CDR3 is 16 residues long. Germline CDR1 reads MDHEN; CDR2 reads SYDVKM. Trimming removed 4 bases at V and 1 base at J, with 14 bases between. In the authors' workflow: Scientists estimated how many nucleated cells there were by amplifying reference gene primers. Sequencing used immunoSEQ multiplex PCR; TCRdb keeps in-frame clones, though not all of them. The DNA was the basis for D and trimming; V, J and clone size are from that table. The data show 180,000 or so clones, about four fifths seen once. This clonotype was obtained from a woman in her fifties or sixties in a cohort exposed to, infected with or recovered from COVID-19 (not recorded which). V usage is TRBV28 and J usage is TRBJ2-4; D is unresolved. Sequenced sample: PBMCs or T cells enriched from blood (not recorded which). The CDR3 is CASSSLAARAKNIQYF. The CDR3 DNA is TGTGCCAGCAGTTCCCTGGCGGCACGGGCCAAAAACATTCAGTACTTC.